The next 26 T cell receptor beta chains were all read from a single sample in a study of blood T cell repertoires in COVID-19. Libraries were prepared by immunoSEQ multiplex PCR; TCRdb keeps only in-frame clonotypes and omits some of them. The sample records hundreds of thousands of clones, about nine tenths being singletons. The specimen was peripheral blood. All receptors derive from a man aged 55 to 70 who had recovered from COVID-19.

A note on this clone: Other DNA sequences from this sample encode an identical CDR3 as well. Here the CDR3 reads CAWSVRVNQPQHF. The CDR3 DNA is TGTGCCTGGAGTGTTCGGGTCAATCAGCCCCAGCATTTT. The chain carries TRBV30 and TRBJ1-5; no clear D. The CDR3 extends over 13 amino acids. Trimming removed 0 bases from V and 3 bases from J, with 6 bases in between. The germline V gene has CDR1 GTSNPN and CDR2 SVGIG (reference sequence).

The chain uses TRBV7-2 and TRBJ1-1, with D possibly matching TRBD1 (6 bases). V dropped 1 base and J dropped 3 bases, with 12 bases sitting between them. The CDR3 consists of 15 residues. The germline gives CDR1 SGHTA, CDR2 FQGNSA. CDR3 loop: CASSLGGGRDTEAFF. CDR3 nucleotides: TGTGCCAGCAGCTTAGGAGGGGGGAGGGACACTGAAGCTTTCTTT.

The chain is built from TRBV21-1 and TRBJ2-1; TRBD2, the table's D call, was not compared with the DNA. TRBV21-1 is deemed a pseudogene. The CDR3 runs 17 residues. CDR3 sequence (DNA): TGTGCCAGCAGCAAAGTTCTATTAGCGGGTATTTACAATGAGCAGTTCTTC. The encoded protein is CASSKVLLAGIYNEQFF.

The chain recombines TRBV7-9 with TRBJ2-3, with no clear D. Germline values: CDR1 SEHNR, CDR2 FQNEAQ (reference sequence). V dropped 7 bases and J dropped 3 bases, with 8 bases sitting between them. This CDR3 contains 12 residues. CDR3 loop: CASTPLTDTQYF. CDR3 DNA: TGTGCCAGCACCCCGTTAACAGATACGCAGTATTTT.

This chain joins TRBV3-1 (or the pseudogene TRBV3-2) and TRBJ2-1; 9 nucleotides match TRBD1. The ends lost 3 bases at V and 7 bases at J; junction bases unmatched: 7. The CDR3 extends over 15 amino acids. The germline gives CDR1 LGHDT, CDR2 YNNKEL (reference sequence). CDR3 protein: CASSQGDRGKNEQFF. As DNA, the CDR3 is TGTGCCAGCAGCCAGGGAGACAGGGGGAAAAATGAGCAGTTCTTC.

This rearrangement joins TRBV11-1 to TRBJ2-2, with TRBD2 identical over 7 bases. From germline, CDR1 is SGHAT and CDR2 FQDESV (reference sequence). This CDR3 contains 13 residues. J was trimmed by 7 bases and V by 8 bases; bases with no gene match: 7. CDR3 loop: CASRGGISGELFF. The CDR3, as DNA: TGTGCCAGCCGGGGAGGGATCAGCGGGGAGCTGTTTTTT.

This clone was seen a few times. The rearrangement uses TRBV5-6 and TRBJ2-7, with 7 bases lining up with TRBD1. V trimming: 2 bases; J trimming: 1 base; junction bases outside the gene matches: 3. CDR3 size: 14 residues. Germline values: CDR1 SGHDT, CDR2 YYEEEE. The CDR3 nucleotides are TGTGCCAGCAGCTTTTGGGACAGATCCTACGAGCAGTACTTC. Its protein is CASSFWDRSYEQYF. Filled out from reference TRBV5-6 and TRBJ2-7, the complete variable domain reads DAGVTQSPTHLIKTRGQQVTLRCSPKSGHDTVSWYQQALGQGPQFIFQYYEEEERQRGNFPDRFSGHQFPNYSSELNVNALLLGDSALYLCASSFWDRSYEQYFGPGTRLTVT.

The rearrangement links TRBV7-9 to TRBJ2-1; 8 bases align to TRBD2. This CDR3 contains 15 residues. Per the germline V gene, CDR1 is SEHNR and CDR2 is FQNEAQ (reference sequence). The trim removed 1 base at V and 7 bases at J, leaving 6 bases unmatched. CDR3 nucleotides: TGTGCCAGCAGCTTAGTCGCGGGAGGTTTGAATGAGCAGTTCTTC. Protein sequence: CASSLVAGGLNEQFF.

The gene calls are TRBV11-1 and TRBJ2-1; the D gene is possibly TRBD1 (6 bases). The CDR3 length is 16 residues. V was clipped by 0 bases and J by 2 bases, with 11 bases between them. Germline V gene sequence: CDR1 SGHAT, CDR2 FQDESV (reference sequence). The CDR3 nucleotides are TGTGCCAGCAGCTTAGCAACAGGGACGACCTACAATGAGCAGTTCTTC. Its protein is CASSLATGTTYNEQFF.

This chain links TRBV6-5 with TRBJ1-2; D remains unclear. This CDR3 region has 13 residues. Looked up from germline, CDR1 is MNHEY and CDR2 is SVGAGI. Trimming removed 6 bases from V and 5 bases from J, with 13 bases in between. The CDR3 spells CASRLDGTYGYTF. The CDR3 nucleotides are TGTGCCAGCAGGCTAGACGGAACTTATGGCTACACCTTC.

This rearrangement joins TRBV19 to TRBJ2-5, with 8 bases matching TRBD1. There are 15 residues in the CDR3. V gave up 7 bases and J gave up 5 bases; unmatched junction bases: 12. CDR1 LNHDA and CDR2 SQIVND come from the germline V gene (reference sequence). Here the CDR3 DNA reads TGTGCCAGTACCAAGACAGGGGCCCTCCGGGAGACCCAGTACTTC. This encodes CASTKTGALRETQYF.

CDR3 nucleotide sequence: TGTGCCAGCTCACCGAGGGAGATCGGCGAGCAGTACTTC. Residues: CASSPREIGEQYF. The chain joins TRBV18 to TRBJ2-7; TRBD2 is a possible D gene (5 bases). The germline V and J ends were trimmed by 3 bases and 6 bases, with 12 bases remaining between them. The CDR3 is made up of 13 amino acids. Germline CDR1 and CDR2: KGHSH and LQKENI.

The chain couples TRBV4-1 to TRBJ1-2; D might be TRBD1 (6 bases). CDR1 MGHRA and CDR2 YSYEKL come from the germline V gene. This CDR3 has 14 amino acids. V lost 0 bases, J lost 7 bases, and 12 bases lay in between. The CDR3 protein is CASSQDPQGFGYTF. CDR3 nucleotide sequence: TGCGCCAGCAGCCAAGACCCCCAGGGGTTTGGCTACACCTTC.

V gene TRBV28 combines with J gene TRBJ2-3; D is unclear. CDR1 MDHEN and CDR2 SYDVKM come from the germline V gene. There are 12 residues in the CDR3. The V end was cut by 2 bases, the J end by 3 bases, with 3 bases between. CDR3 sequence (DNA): TGTGCCAGCAGTTTAATAACAGATACGCAGTATTTT. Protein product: CASSLITDTQYF.

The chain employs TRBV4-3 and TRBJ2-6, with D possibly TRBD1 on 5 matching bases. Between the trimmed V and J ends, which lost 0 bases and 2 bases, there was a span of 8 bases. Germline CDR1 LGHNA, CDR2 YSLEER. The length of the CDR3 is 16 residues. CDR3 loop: CASSQEGVTGANVLTF. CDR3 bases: TGCGCCAGCAGCCAAGAAGGGGTTACTGGGGCCAACGTCCTGACTTTC.

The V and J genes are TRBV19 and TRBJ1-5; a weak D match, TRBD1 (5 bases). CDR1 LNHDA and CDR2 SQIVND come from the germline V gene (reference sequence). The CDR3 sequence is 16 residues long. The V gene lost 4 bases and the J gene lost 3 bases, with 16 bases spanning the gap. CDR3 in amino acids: CASSTWGERVNQPQHF. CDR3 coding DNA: TGTGCCAGTAGTACCTGGGGGGAAAGGGTCAATCAGCCCCAGCATTTT.

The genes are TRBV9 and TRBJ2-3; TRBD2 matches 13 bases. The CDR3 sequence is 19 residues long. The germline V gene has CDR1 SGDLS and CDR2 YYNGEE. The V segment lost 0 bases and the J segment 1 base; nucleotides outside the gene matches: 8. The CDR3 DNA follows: TGTGCCAGCAGCGTAGGTTCCCCGGGACTAGCGGGACGCACAGATACGCAGTATTTT. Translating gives CASSVGSPGLAGRTDTQYF.

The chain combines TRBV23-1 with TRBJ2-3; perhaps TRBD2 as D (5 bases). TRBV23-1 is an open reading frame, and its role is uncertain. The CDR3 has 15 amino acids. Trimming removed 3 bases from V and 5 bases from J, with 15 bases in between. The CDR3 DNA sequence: TGCGCCAGCAGTCATTCGAGGGCAAGTCTAGATACGCAGTATTTT. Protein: CASSHSRASLDTQYF.

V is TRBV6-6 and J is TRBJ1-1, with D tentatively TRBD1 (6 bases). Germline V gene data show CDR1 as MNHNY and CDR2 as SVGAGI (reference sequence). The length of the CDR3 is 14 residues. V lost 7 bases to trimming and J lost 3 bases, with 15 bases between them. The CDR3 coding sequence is TGTGCCAGCAATCAACAGGGTTTGTACACTGAAGCTTTCTTT. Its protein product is CASNQQGLYTEAFF.

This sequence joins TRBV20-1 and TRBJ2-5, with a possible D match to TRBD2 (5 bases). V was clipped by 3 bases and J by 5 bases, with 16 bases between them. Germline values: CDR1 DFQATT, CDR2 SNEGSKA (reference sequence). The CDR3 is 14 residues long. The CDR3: CSASPLTSGETQYF. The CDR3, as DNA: TGCAGTGCTAGTCCTCTCACATCGGGGGAGACCCAGTACTTC.

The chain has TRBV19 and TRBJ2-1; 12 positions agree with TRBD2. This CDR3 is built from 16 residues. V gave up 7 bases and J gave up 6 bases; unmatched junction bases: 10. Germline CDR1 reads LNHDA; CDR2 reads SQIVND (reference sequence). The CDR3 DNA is TGTGCCAGTACTGACCCGACTAGCGGGAGCGGCAATGAGCAGTTCTTC. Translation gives CASTDPTSGSGNEQFF.

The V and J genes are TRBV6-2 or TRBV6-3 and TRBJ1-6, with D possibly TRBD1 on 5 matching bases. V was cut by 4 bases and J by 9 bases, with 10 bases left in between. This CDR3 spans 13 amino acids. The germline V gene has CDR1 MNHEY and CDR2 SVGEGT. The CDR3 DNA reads TGTGCCAGCAGTTGGGGGGATACTTCACCCCTCCACTTT. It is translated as CASSWGDTSPLHF.

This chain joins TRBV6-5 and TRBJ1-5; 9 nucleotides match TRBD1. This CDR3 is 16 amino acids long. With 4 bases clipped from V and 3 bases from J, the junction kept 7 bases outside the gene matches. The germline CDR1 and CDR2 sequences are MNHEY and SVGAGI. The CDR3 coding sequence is TGTGCCAGCAGTTCGCTGGACAGGGGCCTCAATCAGCCCCAGCATTTT. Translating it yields CASSSLDRGLNQPQHF.

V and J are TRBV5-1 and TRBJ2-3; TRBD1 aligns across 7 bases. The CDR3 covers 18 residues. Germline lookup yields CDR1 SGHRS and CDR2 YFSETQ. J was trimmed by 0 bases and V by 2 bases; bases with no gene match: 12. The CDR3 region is CASSFVQGRLFSTDTQYF. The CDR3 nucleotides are TGCGCCAGCAGCTTTGTACAGGGGCGACTCTTCAGCACAGATACGCAGTATTTT. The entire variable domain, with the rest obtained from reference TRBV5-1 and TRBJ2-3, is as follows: KAGVTQTPRYLIKTRGQQVTLSCSPISGHRSVSWYQQTPGQGLQFLFEYFSETQRNKGNFPGRFSGRQFSNSRSEMNVSTLELGDSALYLCASSFVQGRLFSTDTQYFGPGTRLTVL.

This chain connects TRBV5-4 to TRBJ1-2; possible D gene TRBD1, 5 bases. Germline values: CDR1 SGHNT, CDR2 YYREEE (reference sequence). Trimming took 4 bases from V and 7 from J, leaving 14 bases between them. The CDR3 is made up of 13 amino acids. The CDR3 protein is CASSLWQGGGYTF. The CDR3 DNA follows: TGTGCCAGCAGCCTGTGGCAGGGAGGTGGCTACACCTTC.

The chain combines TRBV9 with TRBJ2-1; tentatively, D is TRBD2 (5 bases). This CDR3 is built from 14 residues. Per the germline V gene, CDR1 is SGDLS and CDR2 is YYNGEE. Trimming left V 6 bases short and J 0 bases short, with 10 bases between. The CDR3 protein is CASTLGSSYNEQFF. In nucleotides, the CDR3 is TGTGCCAGCACTCTGGGGAGCTCCTACAATGAGCAGTTCTTC.